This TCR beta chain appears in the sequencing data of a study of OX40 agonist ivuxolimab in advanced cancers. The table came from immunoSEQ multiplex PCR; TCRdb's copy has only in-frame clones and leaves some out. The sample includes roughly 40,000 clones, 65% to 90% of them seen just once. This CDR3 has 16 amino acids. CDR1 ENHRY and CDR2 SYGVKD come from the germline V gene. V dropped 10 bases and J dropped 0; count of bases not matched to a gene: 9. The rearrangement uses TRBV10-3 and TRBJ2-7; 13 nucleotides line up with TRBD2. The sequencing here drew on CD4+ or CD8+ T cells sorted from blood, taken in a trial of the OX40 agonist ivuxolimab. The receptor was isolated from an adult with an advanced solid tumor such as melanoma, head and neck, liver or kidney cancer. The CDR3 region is CATHPGLAGSSYEQYF. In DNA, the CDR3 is TGTGCCACCCATCCGGGACTAGCGGGGAGCTCCTACGAGCAGTACTTC.